The 25 T cell receptor beta chains presented below share a single source sample, sequenced in a study of blood T cell repertoires in COVID-19 (dated by TCRdb to about 2020). Library generation was performed with the immunoSEQ multiplex PCR assay. Drawn from immuneACCESS, this table holds only the in-frame rearrangements with V and J called that TCRdb kept. Clones are partly lost; checked studies trace under half to an unresolved V gene and leave the rest unexplained. This sample lists about 120,000 clones; more than 70% were detected once. The ten largest clonotypes hold over 7% of the sample. The sample consisted of peripheral blood. These receptors all come from a human donor in a cohort sampled during active COVID-19.

J is TRBJ2-7 and V is TRBV2; 10 nucleotides align to TRBD1. This CDR3 comprises 14 residues. Germline V CDR1 and CDR2: SNHLY, FYNNEI. J gave up 0 bases and V 6 bases, and 2 bases lay outside the gene matches. Here the CDR3 DNA reads TGTGCCAGCAGGGACAGGGGGAACTCCTACGAGCAGTACTTC. It codes for CASRDRGNSYEQYF.

The chain employs TRBV5-1 and TRBJ2-5; TRBD1 agrees at 9 bases. CDR3 length: 15 amino acids. The V gene end was trimmed by 4 bases and the J gene end by 5 bases; junction bases not matched to a gene: 9. The germline V gene encodes CDR1 SGHRS and CDR2 YFSETQ. The CDR3 sequence is CASSAATGGGETQYF. CDR3 nucleotides: TGCGCCAGCAGCGCCGCCACAGGGGGCGGGGAGACCCAGTACTTC. The whole variable domain, remainder taken from reference TRBV5-1 and TRBJ2-5, is KAGVTQTPRYLIKTRGQQVTLSCSPISGHRSVSWYQQTPGQGLQFLFEYFSETQRNKGNFPGRFSGRQFSNSRSEMNVSTLELGDSALYLCASSAATGGGETQYFGPGTRLLVL.

This clone was counted between two and nine times. The chain joins TRBV2 to TRBJ2-1; TRBD1 is a possible D gene (6 bases). Germline assignment: CDR1 SNHLY and CDR2 FYNNEI. CDR3 length: 12 residues. V lost 4 bases and J lost 8, with 9 bases in between. In DNA, the CDR3 is TGTGCCAGCAGTGTGACAGGAGATGAGCAGTTCTTC. This translates into CASSVTGDEQFF.

The V and J genes are TRBV11-2 and TRBJ1-1; 8 bases align to TRBD1. Trimming took 6 bases from V and 6 from J; bases not matched to a gene: 15. In germline, CDR1 is SGHAT, CDR2 FQNNGV. This CDR3 has 16 residues. In nucleotides, the CDR3 is TGTGCCAGCAGTATAGGAGGGCGACAGGGGCTGGCTGAAGCTTTCTTT. Its protein product is CASSIGGRQGLAEAFF.

V usage is TRBV19 and J usage is TRBJ1-1; maybe TRBD1 (5 bases). The V end was cut by 6 bases, the J end by 0 bases, with 20 bases between. CDR1 and CDR2 from the germline V gene are LNHDA and SQIVND (reference sequence). CDR3 length: 17 residues. The DNA for the CDR3 is TGTGCCAGTAGGAGGCGCAGGGCAGATTCTATGAACACTGAAGCTTTCTTT. Its protein product is CASRRRRADSMNTEAFF.

J is TRBJ1-1 and V is TRBV11-3; TRBD1 might be the D (5 bases). Per germline, CDR1 SGHNT and CDR2 YENEEA. V was cut by 2 bases and J by 3 bases, with 10 bases left in between. The length of the CDR3 is 14 residues. The DNA for the CDR3 is TGTGCCAGCAGCTTAAGTGCCAGGGACACTGAAGCTTTCTTT. It is translated as CASSLSARDTEAFF.

As concerns this clone: The junction shows a germline mismatch at one end, possibly a read error. This chain connects TRBV7-6 to TRBJ1-1, with 7 bases aligning to TRBD1. The CDR3 is made up of 15 amino acids. Germline values: CDR1 SGHVS, CDR2 FNYEAQ. The CDR3 nucleotides are TGTGCCAGCAGCTTAAAGGCAGGGGGGAACTCTGAAGCTTTCTTT. It specifies CASSLKAGGNSEAFF.

The chain employs TRBV20-1 and TRBJ1-4; D uncertain. Trimming removed 0 bases at V and 10 bases at J, with 6 bases between. Germline values: CDR1 DFQATT, CDR2 SNEGSKA (reference sequence). CDR3 length: 11 residues. Here the CDR3 DNA reads TGCAGTGCTAGAGATGCGGGAAAACTGTTTTTT. It is translated as CSARDAGKLFF.

The genes are TRBV7-9 and TRBJ2-5; TRBD2 matches at 13 bases. The ends lost 4 bases at V and 1 base at J; junction bases unmatched: 6. From germline, CDR1 is SEHNR and CDR2 FQNEAQ (reference sequence). The CDR3 has 17 amino acids. DNA of the CDR3: TGTGCCAGCAGCTCCCCACTAGCGGGAGGGTTCCAAGAGACCCAGTACTTC. This codes for CASSSPLAGGFQETQYF.

V usage is TRBV30 and J usage is TRBJ1-2; 8 bases are shared with TRBD1. The CDR3 is 15 residues long. The V segment lost 8 bases and the J segment 3 bases; nucleotides outside the gene matches: 14. Germline CDR1 GTSNPN, CDR2 SVGIG (reference sequence). The chain's CDR3 is CAHQQGGVNDYGYTF. CDR3 coding DNA: TGTGCCCACCAACAGGGGGGGGTAAATGACTATGGCTACACCTTC.

Only one count was recorded for this clone. Because the CDR3 is missing its conserved closing phenylalanine or tryptophan, this is likely a read error. No DNA is shown, since the ends of the CDR3 on it are uncertain; the CDR3 is the one TCRdb lists. The chain recombines TRBV28 with TRBJ2-7; the listed D gene, TRBD2, was not tested against the DNA. Germline assignment: CDR1 MDHEN and CDR2 SYDVKM. The CDR3 length is 13 residues, termini included. Here the CDR3 reads CASSTPGLAGESI.

The V call is TRBV5-1, the J call TRBJ1-1; 8 nucleotides align to TRBD1. The CDR3 length is 14 residues. The ends lost 4 bases at V and 1 base at J; junction bases unmatched: 3. Per germline, CDR1 SGHRS and CDR2 YFSETQ. CDR3 sequence: CASSTDRGNTEAFF. CDR3 nucleotide sequence: TGCGCCAGCAGCACCGACAGGGGGAACACTGAAGCTTTCTTT.

V is TRBV7-6 and J is TRBJ1-2; TRBD1 aligns across 10 bases. The CDR3 has 15 residues. Germline assignment: CDR1 SGHVS and CDR2 FNYEAQ. Trimming removed 1 base from V and 2 bases from J; junction bases left unmatched: 1. DNA of the CDR3: TGTGCCAGCAGCTTAGGACAGGGGGCAAACTATGGCTACACCTTC. This translates into CASSLGQGANYGYTF. The variable domain in full, completed from reference TRBV7-6 and TRBJ1-2, reads GAGVSQSPRYKVTKRGQDVALRCDPISGHVSLYWYRQALGQGPEFLTYFNYEAQQDKSGLPNDRFSAERPEGSISTLTIQRTEQRDSAMYRCASSLGQGANYGYTFGSGTRLTVV.

V is TRBV7-2 and J is TRBJ1-1, with D tentatively TRBD1 (5 bases). Germline CDR1 is SGHTA and CDR2 is FQGNSA. CDR3 size: 16 residues. Trimming took off 1 base at V and 6 bases at J, with 18 bases between the two ends. The CDR3 loop reads CASSLGGEQVYPEAFF. CDR3 nucleotide sequence: TGTGCCAGCAGCTTAGGGGGGGAACAGGTATATCCTGAAGCTTTCTTT.

Remarks on this clone: A much bigger clone sits one base away, suggesting this may be a read error. The chain carries TRBV6-5 and TRBJ1-2, with TRBD1 matching 10 bases. V dropped 4 bases and J dropped 7; count of bases not matched to a gene: 9. This CDR3 has 15 residues. CDR1 is MNHEY, CDR2 SVGAGI, per germline. The CDR3 DNA reads as TGTGCCAGCAGTTTCAGGGAGACAGGGGGCCTTGGCTACACCTTC. This gives the protein CASSFRETGGLGYTF.

The chain is built from TRBV7-9 and TRBJ2-7, with D perhaps TRBD1 (6 bases). V was shortened by 5 bases and J by 2 bases, with 13 bases between the two germline ends. The CDR3 loop spans 14 amino acids. In germline, CDR1 is SEHNR, CDR2 FQNEAQ (reference sequence). The CDR3 region is CASSPRDTAYEQYF. The CDR3 DNA reads as TGTGCCAGCAGCCCCAGGGACACTGCCTACGAGCAGTACTTC.

The chain links TRBV30 to TRBJ1-5, with D hard to call. The ends were cut back, 1 base at V and 4 bases at J, with 14 bases in the middle. Germline V gene data show CDR1 as GTSNPN and CDR2 as SVGIG (reference sequence). This CDR3 has 15 residues. CDR3 DNA: TGTGCCTGGAGTGGGCAGGCCCCGAGTAATCAGCCCCAGCATTTT. Encoded protein: CAWSGQAPSNQPQHF.

The chain uses TRBV27 and TRBJ1-1, with TRBD1 identical over 9 bases. The V gene end was trimmed by 6 bases and the J gene end by 5 bases; junction bases not matched to a gene: 7. Germline V gene data show CDR1 as MNHEY and CDR2 as SMNVEV (reference sequence). CDR3 length: 14 amino acids. The CDR3 sequence: CASSLSQGATEAFF. Here the CDR3 DNA reads TGTGCCAGCAGCCTTTCACAGGGGGCGACTGAAGCTTTCTTT.

The chain couples TRBV6-5 to TRBJ2-7; the match to TRBD1 covers 12 bases. The V segment lost 6 bases and the J segment 5 bases; nucleotides outside the gene matches: 8. From germline, CDR1 is MNHEY and CDR2 SVGAGI. The CDR3 runs to 15 residues. The CDR3 loop is CASSLTGQGADEQYF. CDR3 DNA sequence: TGTGCCAGCAGCCTAACGGGACAGGGGGCAGACGAGCAGTACTTC.

The genes are TRBV12-3 or TRBV12-4 and TRBJ2-7; tentatively, D is TRBD2 (6 bases). V lost 6 bases, J lost 6 bases, and 15 bases lay in between. CDR3 length equals 13 residues. CDR3 coding DNA: TGTGCCAGCAGCCTCCACCCCGGGGGCGAGCAGTACTTC. Translating gives CASSLHPGGEQYF.

The CDR3 DNA follows: TGCAGCGGGAGACAGGGAAGGGACACTGAAGCTTTCTTT. Protein product: CSGRQGRDTEAFF. The chain has TRBV29-1 and TRBJ1-1, with 7 positions matching TRBD1. The CDR3 extends over 13 amino acids. Germline CDR1 and CDR2: SQVTM and ANQGSEA. V dropped 7 bases and J dropped 3; count of bases not matched to a gene: 8.

CDR3 bases: TGTGCCAGCAGCCCCCGGACAGCCTCCTACGAGCAGTACTTC. Translation gives CASSPRTASYEQYF. The chain employs TRBV7-9 and TRBJ2-7, with D perhaps TRBD1 (6 bases). Trimming left V 5 bases short and J 0 bases short, with 11 bases between. CDR1 and CDR2 (germline): SEHNR, FQNEAQ (reference sequence). There are 14 residues in the CDR3. Full variable domain (outside the CDR3, taken from reference TRBV7-9 and TRBJ2-7): DTGVSQNPRHKITKRGQNVTFRCDPISEHNRLYWYRQTLGQGPEFLTYFQNEAQLEKSRLLSDRFSAERPKGSFSTLEIQRTEQGDSAMYLCASSPRTASYEQYFGPGTRLTVT.

CDR3 region: CASSEFSRHQETQYF. CDR3 DNA sequence: TGTGCCAGCAGTGAATTTTCGCGTCATCAAGAGACCCAGTACTTC. This sequence joins TRBV2 and TRBJ2-5, with D unclear. This CDR3 comprises 15 residues. Germline assignment: CDR1 SNHLY and CDR2 FYNNEI. Trimming removed 2 bases from V and 2 bases from J, with 12 bases in between.

V gene TRBV27 combines with J gene TRBJ2-7; D might be TRBD2 (6 bases). The CDR3 contains 13 residues. Germline-derived CDR1 and CDR2 are MNHEY and SMNVEV (reference sequence). Trimming removed 10 bases from V and 2 bases from J, with 15 bases in between. The CDR3 region has the DNA TGTGCCACGGGCCCGGGAGTCACCTACGAGCAGTACTTC. Amino acids: CATGPGVTYEQYF.

The chain carries TRBV12-3 or TRBV12-4 and TRBJ2-3, with D possibly being TRBD1 (5 bases). The CDR3 loop spans 13 amino acids. Trimming took off 1 base at V and 3 bases at J, with 5 bases between the two ends. The CDR3 DNA is TGTGCCAGCAGTTTAGGGACAACAGATACGCAGTATTTT. Translation: CASSLGTTDTQYF.